The sample holds one count of the clone carrying this T cell receptor (beta chain). Its antigen is as yet unknown. Germline CDR1 SGHDT, CDR2 YYEEEE. The ends lost 3 bases at V and 4 bases at J; junction bases unmatched: 10. The CDR3 contains 15 residues. This entry belongs to a study of vaccination and CD4 T cells after COVID-19. The overall study: Median time from second vaccine dose to sampling was less than 85 days (14 to 241). General study findings and limits: Rising from about 20 to 38, the median of SARS-CoV-2-reactive clonotypes did not change significantly.

TCRdb processed the PCR reads anew with MiXCR; each CDR3 protein has one entry. The sample has about 24,000 distinct CDR3 sequences, under 65% seen once; the top ten hold around 1.1%. The receptor's source is a human donor who had recovered from COVID-19. V is TRBV5-6 and J is TRBJ2-7, with TRBD2 identical over 7 bases. The sequenced sample was CD4+ T cells from blood, obtained before SARS-CoV-2 vaccination. The CDR3 loop reads CASSSLGGEWYEQYF. The DNA of the CDR3 is TGTGCCAGCAGCTCGTTGGGGGGGGAGTGGTACGAGCAGTACTTC.